Below, 10 T cell receptor beta chains from the same sample are listed, as sequenced in a study of T cells expressing NK-cell markers. TCRdb reanalyzed the 5' RACE reads, giving one entry per CDR3 protein sequence and no DNA. The listing records about 460,000 distinct CDR3 sequences. Sequencing was done on a sample of blood T cells: a sorted CD56 or NKG2C T cell subset, CD4+ or CD8+ T cells, or bulk PBMC T cells (not recorded which). The receptors were gathered from a woman between 45 and 60 years old in good health.

This chain joins TRBV5-1 and TRBJ1-6; TCRdb's D gene call, TRBD1, goes unchecked for lack of DNA. The germline CDR1 and CDR2 sequences are SGHRS and YFSETQ. The CDR3 has 15 amino acids. CDR3: CASSGTGTANSPLHF.

The J gene is TRBJ2-3, the V gene TRBV7-6; TCRdb's D call of TRBD2 is untestable without DNA. This CDR3 region has 14 residues. Germline lookup yields CDR1 SGHVS and CDR2 FNYEAQ. The CDR3 here is CASSSPSGTGTQYF.

V is TRBV3-1 and J is TRBJ2-4; the D gene TCRdb calls, TRBD1, cannot be checked with no DNA. The CDR3 extends over 13 amino acids. The V gene's germline CDR1 is LGHDT and CDR2 YNNKEL (reference sequence). The CDR3: CASSQVDGGEQYF.

This chain uses TRBV6-5 with TRBJ1-5. This CDR3 is 14 amino acids long. Germline CDR1 MNHEY, CDR2 SVGAGI. The CDR3 loop is CASSDPQRNQPQHF.

This chain links TRBV28 with TRBJ2-3; TCRdb gives TRBD2 as the D gene, but with no DNA this cannot be confirmed. Germline V gene lookup returns CDR1 MDHEN and CDR2 SYDVKM. The CDR3 has 14 residues. CDR3 residues: CASALAGVLNEQYF.

The genes are TRBV7-8 and TRBJ2-3; the D call of TRBD2 rests on TCRdb alone, since no DNA is present to check it. CDR3 size: 15 residues. Germline assignment: CDR1 SGHVS and CDR2 FQNEAQ. The CDR3 sequence: CASSRTRTPGDTQYF.

The V gene is TRBV2, the J gene TRBJ1-6; lacking DNA, the TRBD1 call made by TCRdb goes unchecked. There are 15 residues in the CDR3. Looked up from germline, CDR1 is SNHLY and CDR2 is FYNNEI. The CDR3 here is CASNIGTAYNSPLHF. The variable domain in full, completed from reference TRBV2 and TRBJ1-6, reads EPEVTQTPSHQVTQMGQEVILRCVPISNHLYFYWYRQILGQKVEFLVSFYNNEISEKSEIFDDQFSVERPDGSNFTLKIRSTKLEDSAMYFCASNIGTAYNSPLHFGNGTRLTVT.

This chain uses TRBV4-1 with TRBJ1-4; TCRdb outputs TRBD1, but without DNA this stays unchecked. Germline loops: CDR1 MGHRA, CDR2 YSYEKL. The CDR3 length is 15 residues. The CDR3 loop is CASSHPGREGEKLFF.

The chain has TRBV7-8 and TRBJ2-3; the TRBD2 assignment by TCRdb is unverifiable without DNA. Germline V gene lookup returns CDR1 SGHVS and CDR2 FQNEAQ. The CDR3 extends over 16 amino acids. CDR3 in amino acids: CASSLTSGRYPDTQYF.

J is TRBJ1-5 and V is TRBV12-3 or TRBV12-4. The CDR3 is made up of 17 amino acids. The CDR3 region is CASSFLLGGRGNQPQHF.